This T cell receptor (beta chain) comes out of a study of tumor and adjacent non-tumor tissue in lung cancer. TCRbeta libraries were built with three rounds of nested PCR, modified from ARM-PCR. From the multiplex PCR reads, TCRdb called clonotypes with MiXCR, one entry per CDR3 protein. The sample comprises 75,000 to 95,000 distinct CDR3 sequences, approximately 65% of which are singletons, and around 16% rests with the top ten. Comment on this clonotype: The antigen remains undetermined. At one end the junction does not follow the germline gene, possibly because of a read error.

The CDR3 has 18 amino acids. Germline V lookup: CDR1 MNHNS, CDR2 SASEGT. General study results and limits: Tumor tissue had significantly higher TCR diversity than normal lung. Higher tumor TCR diversity was associated with shorter survival. Top 100 clones took a larger repertoire share in normal lung.

RNA was extracted from bulk tissue without any cell sorting. Newly diagnosed lung cancer patients had thoracic surgery in China, August–November 2014, without prior chemotherapy. This TCR derives from a man aged 55 to 70 with non-small cell lung cancer. J is TRBJ1-5 and V is TRBV6-1, with 9 bases fitting TRBD1. The sample taken for sequencing was lung tumor tissue. The CDR3 loop is CASSEGFDRGYSNQSQHF. In DNA form, the CDR3 reads TGTGCCAGCAGTGAAGGTTTCGACAGGGGGTATAGCAATCAGTCCCAGCATTTT.